Listed below are T cell receptor beta chains from one sample, sequenced in a study of blood T cell repertoires in COVID-19. Sequencing used immunoSEQ multiplex PCR; TCRdb keeps in-frame clones, though not all of them. The table has approximately 76,000 clones, approximately 86% seen once. Material for sequencing was peripheral blood. All receptors come from a woman aged 55-69 years with acute or convalescent COVID-19. Each CDR3 is given with its conserved first and last residue. A D gene is named only where the DNA matches it firmly. The size of a clone is reported for some rows only, either as once, few or many, or as a class for expanded clones.

>.|TRBV15|.|14|TRBJ1-5
CATSRDSGFQPQHF
TGTGCCACCAGCAGAGATAGCGGGTTTCAGCCCCAGCATTTT
>.|TRBV7-9|.|14|TRBJ2-7
CASSPRDSLYEQYF
TGTGCCAGCAGCCCCCGCGACAGCCTCTACGAGCAGTACTTC
>.|TRBV18|TRBD1|18|TRBJ1-3
CASSPLGQPLGSGNTIYF
TGTGCCAGCTCACCCCTGGGACAGCCACTCGGCTCCGGAAACACCATATATTTT
>.|TRBV2|.|15|TRBJ2-3
CASSERTASTDTQYF
TGTGCCAGCAGTGAGAGGACAGCTAGCACAGATACGCAGTATTTT
>.|TRBV5-6|TRBD2|16|TRBJ2-3
CASTYPGLGYTDTQYF
TGTGCCAGCACCTACCCGGGACTAGGCTACACAGATACGCAGTATTTT
>once|TRBV5-4|.|13|TRBJ1-2
CASSFMGGDGYTF
TGTGCCAGCAGCTTTATGGGGGGGGATGGCTACACCTTC
>.|TRBV6-1|.|14|TRBJ2-7
CASSEAGGLSEQYF
TGTGCCAGCAGTGAAGCGGGGGGGCTGTCCGAGCAGTACTTC
>.|TRBV28|TRBD1|15|TRBJ2-3
CASSLRQGPTDTQYF
TGTGCCAGCAGTTTAAGACAGGGCCCGACAGATACGCAGTATTTT
>.|TRBV9|TRBD1|15|TRBJ1-3
CASSPRTGTGNTIYF
TGTGCCAGCAGCCCCAGGACAGGGACTGGAAACACCATATATTTT
>.|TRBV2|.|13|TRBJ1-1
CASSEAGITEAFF
TGTGCCAGCAGTGAGGCGGGCATAACTGAAGCTTTCTTT
>.|TRBV7-3|.|13|TRBJ2-5
CASSLGAVETQYF
TGTGCCAGCAGCTTAGGGGCCGTAGAGACCCAGTACTTC
>.|TRBV30|TRBD2|16|TRBJ2-1
CAWSVGLAGGLNEQFF
TGTGCCTGGAGTGTTGGTCTAGCGGGGGGGCTAAATGAGCAGTTCTTC
>.|TRBV7-3|TRBD2|14|TRBJ2-3
CASSPGGATDTQYF
TGTGCCAGCAGCCCCGGGGGGGCCACAGATACGCAGTATTTT
>.|TRBV5-1|TRBD1|15|TRBJ2-5
CASGDNRGVRETQYF
TGCGCCAGCGGGGACAACAGGGGTGTTCGAGAGACCCAGTACTTC
>.|TRBV7-9|.|14|TRBJ2-3
CASRSTTHHYTQYF
TGTGCCAGCAGAAGTACTACTCATCATTATACGCAGTATTTT